Listed below are T cell receptor beta chains from one sample, sequenced in a study of control samples from healthy donors and cancer patients. The method was immunoSEQ multiplex PCR; TCRdb's version includes in-frame clones alone and lacks a portion of them. The sample holds just over 150,000 clones, 93% seen once. What was sequenced was blood. The receptors were sampled from a middle-aged man in good health. The CDR3 runs from the conserved cysteine through the conserved F or W.

12 | TRBV24-1 | CATKTAYYEQYF
15 | TRBV5-1 | CASRLGGGSPYEQYF
14 | TRBV18 | CASSPPASGNTIYF
16 | TRBV7-9 | CASSSTGGSISYEQYF
15 | TRBV18 | CASSPGSSNTGELFF
12 | TRBV12-3/TRBV12-4 | CASSSYNEKLFF
14 | TRBV27 | CASSLSRAPYEQYF
16 | TRBV7-9 | CASSPKGISSGNTIYF
15 | TRBV14 | CASSQAISAYNEQFF
14 | TRBV9 | CASSGDRDTGELFF
14 | TRBV3-1/TRBV3-2 | CASSQGEGGKTQYF
16 | TRBV27 | CASSLGTGVLGGELFF
15 | TRBV5-1 | CASSTGTGPNTEAFF
11 | TRBV6-2/TRBV6-3 | CASSYMKTQYF
12 | TRBV12-3/TRBV12-4 | CASSPKGNIQHF
14 | TRBV5-1 | CASSPGLAGHEQYF
11 | TRBV10-1 | CASSDSNEQFF